This TCR beta chain was identified during a study of cytomegalovirus exposure and HLA in healthy donors. The wider study: The approximately 110 validation repertoires, a later analysis reported, used the same platform as the approximately 650 first-cohort repertoires. Study observations and caveats: Researchers catalogued some 160 TCR beta chains as cytomegalovirus-associated. First-cohort TCR clusters tended to co-occur in the 95 to 150 validation repertoires, a later analysis found. Confirmation in vitro established that a few CMV-associated chains were specific for CMV antigens.

Measured with immunoSEQ multiplex PCR; TCRdb has only the in-frame clones, and not every one. The data contain approximately 180,000 clones, more than 75% of them singletons. The V gene end was trimmed by 4 bases and the J gene end by 7 bases; junction bases not matched to a gene: 9. The CDR3 sequence is 15 residues long. The germline gives CDR1 SGHDT, CDR2 YYEEEE. Of note for this clone: Its specificity is unknown.

This receptor was taken from a woman younger than 35 in good health and CMV-seronegative. The sample consisted of PBMCs. The V gene is TRBV5-6, the J gene TRBJ2-2; TRBD1 matches at 8 bases. CDR3 loop: CASSQVDRDDGELFF. Written as DNA, the CDR3 is TGTGCCAGCAGCCAGGTGGACAGGGATGACGGGGAGCTGTTTTTT.